These 16 T cell receptor beta chains came from one sample sequenced in a study of T cell responses to AZD1222 COVID-19 vaccine. Sequencing used immunoSEQ multiplex PCR; TCRdb keeps in-frame clones, though not all of them. The sample includes about 67,000 clones, 83% seen only once; the top ten take roughly 6.5%. The sequences come from peripheral blood, collected 28 days after the second AZD1222 dose. Receptor source: an adult who received the AZD1222 COVID-19 vaccine.

About this clone itself: This CDR3 is also generated by other DNA sequences in the sample. The rearrangement links TRBV6-5 to TRBJ1-5, with TRBD1 matching over 7 bases. The CDR3 loop spans 14 amino acids. Per germline, CDR1 MNHEY and CDR2 SVGAGI. Trimming at V came to 5 bases and at J to 2 bases, leaving 3 bases not matched to a gene. The CDR3 bases are TGTGCCAGCAGTCGACAGGGTGGCAATCAGCCCCAGCATTTT. This translates into CASSRQGGNQPQHF.

This chain uses TRBV5-1 with TRBJ1-1; unclear D gene. CDR1 is SGHRS, CDR2 YFSETQ, per germline. The CDR3 length is 16 residues. V was shortened by 2 bases and J by 0 bases, with 14 bases between the two germline ends. CDR3 in DNA: TGCGCCAGCAGCTTTTCAGAACTCCTCATGAACACTGAAGCTTTCTTT. It yields the protein CASSFSELLMNTEAFF.

The rearrangement links TRBV5-1 to TRBJ1-2; 8 positions match TRBD1. The CDR3 sequence is 14 residues long. V lost 4 bases, J lost 2 bases, and 4 bases stayed unmatched. Germline V CDR1 and CDR2: SGHRS, YFSETQ. CDR3 in amino acids: CASSLDRVNYGYTF. The CDR3 DNA sequence: TGCGCCAGCAGCCTGGACAGGGTAAACTATGGCTACACCTTC.

In its sample, this clone was seen once. The gene calls are TRBV15 and TRBJ2-1; D is unresolved. The CDR3 is 20 amino acids. V was pared by 0 bases and J by 4 bases, with 25 bases between. Germline lookup yields CDR1 LNHNV and CDR2 YYDKDF (reference sequence). In DNA, the CDR3 is TGTGCCACCAGCAGAGAGAGAGCCCCCCGACGGGTGAATAAATACAATGAGCAGTTCTTC. This translates into CATSRERAPRRVNKYNEQFF.

The rearrangement uses TRBV7-9 and TRBJ2-1; the D gene is possibly TRBD1 (6 bases). Per germline, CDR1 SEHNR and CDR2 FQNEAQ (reference sequence). V lost 5 bases to trimming and J lost 4 bases, with 15 bases between them. The length of the CDR3 is 15 residues. The DNA for the CDR3 is TGTGCCAGCAGCCCAACGACAGGTCTATACAATGAGCAGTTCTTC. It encodes CASSPTTGLYNEQFF.

The V gene is TRBV3-1 (or the pseudogene TRBV3-2), the J gene TRBJ2-5, with D maybe TRBD1 (8 bases). Between the trimmed V and J ends, which lost 4 bases and 5 bases, there was a span of 17 bases. The germline gives CDR1 LGHDT, CDR2 YNNKEL (reference sequence). The CDR3 sequence is 15 residues long. As DNA, the CDR3 is TGTGCCAGCAGCCCCCCGACAGGGGAGGGGGAGACCCAGTACTTC. This gives the protein CASSPPTGEGETQYF.

J is TRBJ2-7 and V is TRBV12-3 or TRBV12-4; D is perhaps TRBD1 (6 bases). The CDR3 runs 13 residues. With 3 bases removed from V and 3 bases from J, the gap between germline ends came to 9 bases. The CDR3 DNA reads TGTGCCAGCAGTTTGGGCAGGGGCTACGAGCAGTACTTC. Protein: CASSLGRGYEQYF.

This clone was observed a handful of times. The V and J genes are TRBV28 and TRBJ2-7; 7 positions match TRBD1. CDR1 and CDR2 from the germline V gene are MDHEN and SYDVKM. The trim removed 8 bases at V and 7 bases at J, leaving 8 bases unmatched. This CDR3 comprises 12 residues. The CDR3 DNA reads TGTGCCAGCGCGTCGACAGGGTGGGAGCAGTACTTC. This translates into CASASTGWEQYF.

The rearrangement joins TRBV24-1 to TRBJ1-2; D might be TRBD1 (5 bases). CDR1 KGHDR and CDR2 SFDVKD come from the germline V gene. With 4 bases removed from V and 4 bases from J, the gap between germline ends came to 9 bases. This CDR3 region has 13 residues. CDR3 sequence reads: CATSEGVGYGYTF. The CDR3 DNA reads TGTGCCACCAGTGAAGGGGTTGGCTATGGCTACACCTTC.

The chain is built from TRBV6-2 or TRBV6-3 and TRBJ1-1; D remains unclear. The CDR3 is 16 amino acids. V lost 2 bases, J lost 4 bases, and 17 bases lay in between. The germline V gene encodes CDR1 MNHEY and CDR2 SVGEGT. In DNA form, the CDR3 reads TGTGCCAGCAGTTACACCGGTGACGTCAGCGGCACTGAAGCTTTCTTT. The encoded protein is CASSYTGDVSGTEAFF.

Concerning this clone: This CDR3 is also generated by other DNA sequences in the sample. The chain couples TRBV6-5 to TRBJ1-1; D possibly corresponds to TRBD1 (5 bases). V was trimmed by 0 bases and J by 1 base, leaving 9 bases between them. The CDR3 runs to 15 residues. The germline V gene encodes CDR1 MNHEY and CDR2 SVGAGI. The CDR3 sequence is CASSYSARANTEAFF. The CDR3 nucleotides read TGTGCCAGCAGTTACTCTGCCAGGGCGAACACTGAAGCTTTCTTT.

A single count supports this clone. The chain joins TRBV6-2 or TRBV6-3 to TRBJ1-4; 9 positions agree with TRBD1. Germline values: CDR1 MNHEY, CDR2 SVGEGT. This CDR3 contains 18 residues. After removal of 0 bases from V and 8 bases from J, the junction contained 13 bases not matched to a gene. The CDR3 spells CASSYSSGQGTIGEKLFF. The CDR3 DNA reads TGTGCCAGCAGTTACTCGAGTGGACAGGGGACGATTGGGGAAAAACTGTTTTTT.

The V call is TRBV19, the J call TRBJ1-1; no reliable D call. The CDR3 extends over 13 amino acids. V shed 5 bases and J shed 7 bases, with 14 bases lying between them. Germline V lookup: CDR1 LNHDA, CDR2 SQIVND (reference sequence). The CDR3 nucleotides read TGTGCCAGTAGTTATGAATCGGTGGGTGAAGCTTTCTTT. It yields the protein CASSYESVGEAFF.

This chain uses TRBV19 with TRBJ1-5, with 9 bases that match TRBD1. The CDR3 covers 15 residues. In germline, CDR1 is LNHDA, CDR2 SQIVND (reference sequence). The trim removed 1 base at V and 4 bases at J, leaving 2 bases unmatched. The CDR3 loop reads CASSIAGQGNQPQHF. Here the CDR3 DNA reads TGTGCCAGTAGTATAGCCGGACAGGGGAATCAGCCCCAGCATTTT.

The CDR3 loop is CASSLGGTVPQHF. CDR3 DNA: TGTGCCAGCAGCTTGGGCGGTACCGTGCCCCAGCATTTT. This chain connects TRBV5-4 to TRBJ1-5; unclear D gene. The CDR3 has 13 residues. The germline CDR1 and CDR2 sequences are SGHNT and YYREEE (reference sequence). V dropped 0 bases and J dropped 9 bases, with 10 bases sitting between them.

The chain joins TRBV11-2 to TRBJ1-6, with D unclear. V lost 4 bases, J lost 1 base, and 11 bases lay in between. CDR3 size: 16 residues. Germline loops: CDR1 SGHAT, CDR2 FQNNGV. CDR3 coding DNA: TGTGCCAGCAGCTCTTTTGGCGGGTCCTATAATTCACCCCTCCACTTT. This encodes CASSSFGGSYNSPLHF.